The present TCR beta chain was sequenced within a study of blood T cell repertoires in COVID-19. Study-level information: Sites in the United States, Italy and Spain provided acute and convalescent COVID-19 samples.

In the original workflow: Cell counts per sample came from amplifying reference gene primers. Clones were read by immunoSEQ multiplex PCR, and TCRdb kept only the in-frame ones, dropping some. V, J and clone size were drawn from that table, and D and trimming were deduced from the DNA. Counted here are around 99,000 clones, about 91% occurring once; the ten biggest clones make up around 6.5%. Germline-derived CDR1 and CDR2 are MNHNS and SASEGT. The CDR3 is 16 amino acids. The junction had 4 bases not matched to a gene; V was cut back by 1 base and J by 2 bases. Material: peripheral blood. This chain connects TRBV6-1 to TRBJ1-2, with 10 bases fitting TRBD1. The sequence was obtained from a man in his fifties or sixties with active or convalescent COVID-19. CDR3 DNA: TGTGCCAGCAGTGAAGAAGGGGGACAGGGGAACTATGGCTACACCTTC. It specifies CASSEEGGQGNYGYTF.